The 27 T cell receptor beta chains reported below all come from one sample, sequenced in a study of shared clonotypes between healthy human individuals. The protocol was immunoSEQ multiplex PCR, while the TCRdb copy is restricted to in-frame clones and leaves out a portion. The repertoire has about 980,000 clones, over 75% of them found once; the top ten carry nearly 1.5%. The specimen was memory CD4+ T cells sorted from blood. The subset is: CD45RA-negative fraction. These receptors were collected from a man younger than 35 in good health.

The V gene is TRBV5-1, the J gene TRBJ1-1, with D tentatively TRBD1 (5 bases). Germline loops: CDR1 SGHRS, CDR2 YFSETQ. The CDR3 spans 13 residues. Trimming took 4 bases from V and 4 from J, leaving 11 bases between them. The CDR3 loop reads CASSEGSSTEAFF. The DNA for the CDR3 is TGCGCCAGCAGCGAGGGGTCAAGCACTGAAGCTTTCTTT.

The rearrangement links TRBV5-1 to TRBJ2-5, with 13 bases identical to TRBD2. With V trimmed by 3 bases and J by 2 bases, 4 bases remained unmatched. The germline CDR1 and CDR2 sequences are SGHRS and YFSETQ. This CDR3 spans 16 amino acids. The CDR3 protein is CASSSGLAGDQETQYF. CDR3 in DNA: TGCGCCAGCAGCTCCGGACTAGCGGGAGATCAAGAGACCCAGTACTTC. Full variable domain (rest looked up from reference TRBV5-1 and TRBJ2-5): KAGVTQTPRYLIKTRGQQVTLSCSPISGHRSVSWYQQTPGQGLQFLFEYFSETQRNKGNFPGRFSGRQFSNSRSEMNVSTLELGDSALYLCASSSGLAGDQETQYFGPGTRLLVL.

This sequence joins TRBV30 and TRBJ2-1, with 8 bases matching TRBD2. The CDR3 extends over 14 amino acids. CDR1 GTSNPN and CDR2 SVGIG come from the germline V gene (reference sequence). V lost 3 bases, J lost 6 bases, and 7 bases stayed unmatched. The CDR3 spells CAWSRSGVFNEQFF. The CDR3 DNA reads TGTGCCTGGAGCCGTAGCGGGGTCTTCAATGAGCAGTTCTTC.

The chain joins TRBV6-6 to TRBJ2-5, with 7 bases that match TRBD1. The J segment lost 4 bases and the V segment lost 4 bases, leaving 6 bases of the junction unmatched. Germline CDR1 MNHNY, CDR2 SVGAGI (reference sequence). The CDR3 covers 14 residues. DNA of the CDR3: TGTGCCAGCAGTTTCGGACAGGCGGGAGAGACCCAGTACTTC. It encodes CASSFGQAGETQYF.

The rearrangement uses TRBV5-1 and TRBJ1-2; tentatively, D is TRBD1 (5 bases). V shed 5 bases and J shed 4 bases, with 15 bases lying between them. Looked up from germline, CDR1 is SGHRS and CDR2 is YFSETQ. The CDR3 contains 14 residues. The CDR3 bases are TGCGCCAGCAGAACCGGGACGGACTCCTATGGCTACACCTTC. The encoded protein is CASRTGTDSYGYTF.

This clone was recorded a few times. Sequence at one end of the junction differs from germline and may be a read error. The gene calls are TRBV11-2 and TRBJ2-1; D is possibly TRBD1 (5 bases). The CDR3 spans 14 residues. Germline CDR1 is SGHAT and CDR2 is FQNNGV. CDR3 loop: CASSLDSAYNEQFF. The CDR3 DNA follows: TGTGCCAGCAGCCTAGACAGTGCCTACAATGAGCAGTTCTTC.

The chain has TRBV7-6 and TRBJ2-2; D is perhaps TRBD2 (5 bases). The germline CDR1 and CDR2 sequences are SGHVS and FNYEAQ. The CDR3 totals 16 residues. Between the trimmed V and J ends, which lost 0 bases and 5 bases, there was a span of 13 bases. CDR3 protein: CASSLASWEKTGELFF. CDR3 coding DNA: TGTGCCAGCAGCTTAGCGAGCTGGGAGAAAACCGGGGAGCTGTTTTTT.

In its sample, this clone was seen many times. V and J are TRBV28 and TRBJ1-6; TRBD1 is a possible D gene (6 bases). The CDR3 is 17 residues long. Trimming cost V 5 bases and J 6 bases, with 20 bases left between them. Germline V gives CDR1 MDHEN, CDR2 SYDVKM. The CDR3 sequence: CASSPRGGAEFNSPLHF. CDR3 coding DNA: TGTGCCAGCAGTCCCAGGGGAGGGGCCGAATTTAATTCACCCCTCCACTTT.

V is TRBV19 and J is TRBJ1-2; perhaps TRBD1 as D (6 bases). Germline values: CDR1 LNHDA, CDR2 SQIVND (reference sequence). V was pared by 11 bases and J by 8 bases, with 18 bases between. The CDR3 sequence is 12 residues long. The CDR3 loop reads CACRQGKEGYTF. The CDR3 DNA reads as TGTGCCTGCCGGCAGGGGAAAGAGGGCTACACCTTC.

The chain uses TRBV20-1 and TRBJ1-2; D gene unclear. The V end lost 5 bases, the J end lost 5 bases, and 6 bases lay between the germline ends. CDR1 is DFQATT and CDR2 is SNEGSKA in the germline V gene (reference sequence). This CDR3 comprises 10 residues. CDR3 bases: TGCAGTGCTTTAGGGTATGGCTACACCTTC. It specifies CSALGYGYTF.

The chain links TRBV7-2 to TRBJ2-7; D gene uncertain. The CDR3 is 14 amino acids. V gave up 4 bases and J gave up 0 bases, with 10 bases separating them. Germline assignment: CDR1 SGHTA and CDR2 FQGNSA. The CDR3 loop reads CASSSSVISYEQYF. The CDR3 bases are TGTGCCAGCAGCTCAAGCGTAATCTCCTACGAGCAGTACTTC. The full variable domain, in which reference TRBV7-2 and TRBJ2-7 provide the parts outside the CDR3, is GAGVSQSPSNKVTEKGKDVELRCDPISGHTALYWYRQSLGQGLEFLIYFQGNSAPDKSGLPSDRFSAERTGGSVSTLTIQRTQQEDSAVYLCASSSSVISYEQYFGPGTRLTVT.

This clone was recorded once. This rearrangement joins TRBV29-1 to TRBJ1-1, with D possibly matching TRBD1 (5 bases). This CDR3 contains 12 residues. CDR1 SQVTM and CDR2 ANQGSEA come from the germline V gene. Trimming took off 6 bases at V and 4 bases at J, with 12 bases between the two ends. The CDR3 protein is CSVTVGGTEAFF. CDR3 nucleotide sequence: TGCAGCGTCACGGTCGGGGGCACTGAAGCTTTCTTT. Full variable domain (rest looked up from reference TRBV29-1 and TRBJ1-1): SAVISQKPSRDICQRGTSLTIQCQVDSQVTMMFWYRQQPGQSLTLIATANQGSEATYESGFVIDKFPISRPNLTFSTLTVSNMSPEDSSIYLCSVTVGGTEAFFGQGTRLTVV.

The CDR3 DNA is TGCGCCAGCAGTGATGGGGCGGGGGGCCCCCGGTACGAGCAGTACTTC. This sequence encodes CASSDGAGGPRYEQYF. The J gene is TRBJ2-7, the V gene TRBV10-2, with 8 nucleotides matching TRBD2. The germline V gene encodes CDR1 WSHSY and CDR2 SAAADI. CDR3 size: 16 residues. The ends lost 3 bases at V and 4 bases at J; junction bases unmatched: 11.

This rearrangement joins TRBV20-1 to TRBJ2-3; D is undetermined. There are 10 residues in the CDR3. Trimming removed 6 bases at V and 7 bases at J, with 8 bases between. Germline CDR1 reads DFQATT; CDR2 reads SNEGSKA (reference sequence). The DNA of the CDR3 is TGCAGTGCCCTGCTTAATACGCAGTATTTT. Amino acid sequence: CSALLNTQYF.

CDR3 sequence reads: CASSVSRVGGELFF. The CDR3, as DNA: TGTGCCAGCAGCGTATCCAGGGTCGGCGGGGAGCTGTTTTTT. The rearrangement uses TRBV7-9 and TRBJ2-2; possibly TRBD1 for D (5 bases). The CDR3 extends over 14 amino acids. CDR1 SEHNR and CDR2 FQNEAQ come from the germline V gene (reference sequence). Trimming took off 5 bases at V and 7 bases at J, with 14 bases between the two ends.

Only a few counts were recorded for this clone. The V call is TRBV9, the J call TRBJ2-4; a weak D match, TRBD1 (5 bases). Germline V gene sequence: CDR1 SGDLS, CDR2 YYNGEE. The germline V and J ends were trimmed by 3 bases and 5 bases, with 12 bases remaining between them. The CDR3 runs 14 residues. CDR3 bases: TGTGCCAGCAGCGGAGGTGTAGGGGAAAACATTCAGTACTTC. Its protein is CASSGGVGENIQYF.

The sample holds one count of this clone. V usage is TRBV19 and J usage is TRBJ1-1, with D uncertain. Germline V gives CDR1 LNHDA, CDR2 SQIVND (reference sequence). Between the trimmed V and J ends, which lost 4 bases and 1 base, there was a span of 10 bases. The CDR3 covers 14 residues. In DNA form, the CDR3 reads TGTGCCAGTAGTAAACAGAGCGGGAACACTGAAGCTTTCTTT. It yields the protein CASSKQSGNTEAFF.

The J gene is TRBJ2-7, the V gene TRBV5-1; no clear D gene. Per the germline V gene, CDR1 is SGHRS and CDR2 is YFSETQ. The CDR3 is made up of 13 amino acids. Deletions cut 4 bases from V and 1 base from J, with 9 bases between. In DNA, the CDR3 is TGCGCCAGCAGCCCTGCCGTTTCCTACGAGCAGTACTTC. Residues: CASSPAVSYEQYF.

V and J are TRBV4-2 and TRBJ1-1; perhaps TRBD1 as D (6 bases). The germline V and J ends were trimmed by 2 bases and 0 bases, with 16 bases remaining between them. The CDR3 consists of 17 residues. Germline values: CDR1 LGHNA, CDR2 YNFKEQ. The CDR3 DNA reads as TGTGCCAGCAGCCAACCAGACGGACAGCCCATGAACACTGAAGCTTTCTTT. Its translation is CASSQPDGQPMNTEAFF.

The J gene is TRBJ2-5, the V gene TRBV10-3; weak D call: TRBD1 (6 bases). This CDR3 has 12 amino acids. Trimming stripped 5 bases from V and 5 bases from J, with 9 bases between. Germline CDR1 ENHRY, CDR2 SYGVKD. For the CDR3, the DNA is TGTGCCATCAGTAACAGGGACGAGACCCAGTACTTC. Translating it yields CAISNRDETQYF.

The chain uses TRBV6-1 and TRBJ1-1, with D perhaps TRBD1 (6 bases). Looked up from germline, CDR1 is MNHNS and CDR2 is SASEGT. Trimming removed 4 bases at V and 5 bases at J, with 17 bases between. The CDR3 is 15 residues long. CDR3 amino acids: CASSVRGSVETEAFF. Here the CDR3 DNA reads TGTGCCAGCAGTGTCAGGGGTTCGGTTGAGACTGAAGCTTTCTTT.

This clone was recorded once. The chain has TRBV9 and TRBJ2-1, with D possibly matching TRBD2 (5 bases). V lost 0 bases and J 8 bases, leaving 9 bases between the germline ends. Germline lookup yields CDR1 SGDLS and CDR2 YYNGEE. The CDR3 is 13 residues long. Here the CDR3 DNA reads TGTGCCAGCAGCGTAGCTAGCAGCCATGAGCAGTTCTTC. It specifies CASSVASSHEQFF.

The rearrangement links TRBV7-2 to TRBJ1-2; TRBD1 matches at 9 bases. V trimming: 5 bases; J trimming: 5 bases; junction bases outside the gene matches: 3. Germline CDR1 reads SGHTA; CDR2 reads FQGNSA. The CDR3 contains 13 residues. Here the CDR3 reads CASSAGQGYGYTF. The CDR3 DNA is TGTGCCAGCAGCGCGGGACAGGGTTATGGCTACACCTTC.

V is TRBV7-9 and J is TRBJ2-5, with TRBD1 matching over 8 bases. The J call may be faulty, since TRBJ2-7 better matches the DNA end. Germline loops: CDR1 SEHNR, CDR2 FQNEAQ (reference sequence). The CDR3 has 12 residues. Here the CDR3 reads CASSADRGEQYF. The CDR3 DNA is TGTGCCAGCAGCGCCGACAGGGGCGAGCAGTACTTC.

V usage is TRBV5-4 and J usage is TRBJ1-2; D remains unclear. Germline V gives CDR1 SGHNT, CDR2 YYREEE (reference sequence). This CDR3 comprises 13 residues. V dropped 3 bases and J dropped 7 bases, with 13 bases sitting between them. This chain's CDR3 is CASSSLIYGGYTF. The CDR3 DNA follows: TGTGCCAGCAGCTCCCTAATATATGGTGGCTACACCTTC.

V is TRBV12-2 and J is TRBJ2-7; TRBD2, as called in the table, went unchecked against the DNA. TRBV12-2 is deemed a pseudogene. This CDR3 has 16 amino acids. CDR3 in DNA: TGTGCAAGTCGCTTAGGGCGACGTCGGGAACCCTACGAGCAGTACTTC. This translates into CASRLGRRREPYEQYF.

This rearrangement joins TRBV14 to TRBJ2-1; 8 nucleotides match TRBD1. The trim removed 5 bases at V and 4 bases at J, leaving 7 bases unmatched. The CDR3 covers 15 residues. Germline CDR1 SGHDN, CDR2 FVKESK. CDR3: CASSSGTGPYNEQFF. CDR3 DNA: TGTGCCAGCAGCTCCGGGACAGGACCTTACAATGAGCAGTTCTTC.